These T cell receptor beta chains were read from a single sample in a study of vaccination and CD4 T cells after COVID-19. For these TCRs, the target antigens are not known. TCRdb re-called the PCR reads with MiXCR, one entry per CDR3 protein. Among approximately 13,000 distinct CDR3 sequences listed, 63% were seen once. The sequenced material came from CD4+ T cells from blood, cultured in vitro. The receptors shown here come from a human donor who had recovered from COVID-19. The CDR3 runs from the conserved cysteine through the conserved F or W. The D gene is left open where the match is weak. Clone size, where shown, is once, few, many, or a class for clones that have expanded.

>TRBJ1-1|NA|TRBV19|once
CASSIGGELDEAFF
TGTGCCAGTAGTATCGGCGGGGAACTGGATGAAGCTTTCTTT
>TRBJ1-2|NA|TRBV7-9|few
CASSFGGGNEERYTF
TGTGCCAGCAGCTTTGGTGGCGGAAATGAGGAGCGCTACACCTTC
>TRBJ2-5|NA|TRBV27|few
CASSLYRTQETQYF
TGTGCCAGCAGTTTATACAGGACCCAAGAGACCCAGTACTTC
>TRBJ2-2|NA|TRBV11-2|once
CASSFSSRQGNPGELFF
TGTGCCAGCAGCTTTTCTTCCCGCCAGGGAAATCCCGGGGAGCTGTTTTTT
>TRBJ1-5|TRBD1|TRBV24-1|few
CATSDPGTDSNQPQHF
TGTGCCACCAGTGATCCCGGGACAGATAGCAATCAGCCCCAGCATTTT
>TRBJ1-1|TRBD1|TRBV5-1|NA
CASSFQGAEAFF
TGCGCCAGCAGCTTTCAGGGGGCCGAAGCTTTCTTT
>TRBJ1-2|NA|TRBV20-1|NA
CSASRAGVVYGYTF
TGCAGTGCTAGTAGGGCGGGGGTGGTCTATGGCTACACCTTC
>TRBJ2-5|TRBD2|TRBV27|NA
CASSLLAGGPGTQYF
TGTGCCAGCAGTCTACTAGCGGGAGGGCCGGGGACCCAGTACTTC
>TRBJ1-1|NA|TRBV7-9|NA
CASSLGSSTEAFF
TGTGCCAGCAGCTTAGGTAGTTCCACTGAAGCTTTCTTT
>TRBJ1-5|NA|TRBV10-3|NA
CAISESGDQPQHF
TGTGCCATCAGTGAGTCTGGAGACCAGCCCCAGCATTTT
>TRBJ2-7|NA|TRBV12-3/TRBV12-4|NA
CASRVGGGYEQYF
TGTGCCAGCAGGGTCGGGGGTGGGTACGAGCAGTACTTC
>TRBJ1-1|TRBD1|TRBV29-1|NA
CSGLDRGNTEAFF
TGCAGCGGGCTGGACAGGGGGAACACTGAAGCTTTCTTT
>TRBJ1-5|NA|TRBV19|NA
CASSFPGRMDQPQHF
TGTGCCAGTAGTTTTCCAGGGCGTATGGATCAGCCCCAGCATTTT
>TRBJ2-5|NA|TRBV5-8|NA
CASSRRAETQYF
TGTGCCAGCAGCAGAAGAGCGGAGACCCAGTACTTC
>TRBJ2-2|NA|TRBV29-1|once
CSASRGTNTGELFF
TGTAGCGCGTCCAGGGGAACGAACACCGGGGAGCTGTTTTTT